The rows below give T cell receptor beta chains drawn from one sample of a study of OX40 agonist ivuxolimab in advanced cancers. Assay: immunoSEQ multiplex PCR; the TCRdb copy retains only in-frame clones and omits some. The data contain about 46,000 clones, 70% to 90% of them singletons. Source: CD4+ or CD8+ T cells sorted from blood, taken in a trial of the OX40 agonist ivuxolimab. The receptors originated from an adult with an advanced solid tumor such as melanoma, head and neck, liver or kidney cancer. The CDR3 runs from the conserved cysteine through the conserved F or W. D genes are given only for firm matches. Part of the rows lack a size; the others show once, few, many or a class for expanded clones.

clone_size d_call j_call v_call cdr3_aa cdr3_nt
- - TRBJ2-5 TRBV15 CATSRERWGEETQYF TGTGCCACCAGCAGAGAGAGGTGGGGTGAAGAGACCCAGTACTTC
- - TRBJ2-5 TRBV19 CASSIDSGLAGQYF TGTGCCAGTAGTATAGATTCCGGTCTGGCTGGCCAGTACTTC
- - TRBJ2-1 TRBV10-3 CAISERQAVGGEQFF TGTGCCATCAGTGAAAGGCAGGCGGTCGGGGGTGAGCAGTTCTTC
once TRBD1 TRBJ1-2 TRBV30 CAWSVRGQGDGYTF TGTGCCTGGAGTGTAAGGGGACAGGGAGATGGCTACACCTTC
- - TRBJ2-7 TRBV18 CASSPRTTAHGEQYF TGTGCCAGCTCACCAAGGACGACAGCGCACGGGGAGCAGTACTTC
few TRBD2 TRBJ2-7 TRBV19 CASSRAGISGYYEQYF TGTGCCAGTAGTAGGGCGGGGATTAGCGGGTACTACGAGCAGTACTTC
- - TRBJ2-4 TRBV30 CAWSSRLDPSFKNIQYF TGTGCCTGGAGTAGCCGCCTAGACCCTAGTTTCAAAAACATTCAGTACTTC
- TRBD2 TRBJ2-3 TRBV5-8 CASTTSGGSTDTQYF TGTGCCAGCACGACTAGCGGGGGTAGCACAGATACGCAGTATTTT
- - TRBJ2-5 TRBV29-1 CSVTLDFKETQYF TGCAGCGTTACACTGGACTTCAAAGAGACCCAGTACTTC
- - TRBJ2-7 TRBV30 CAWAQGYEQYF TGTGCCTGGGCACAGGGTTACGAGCAGTACTTC
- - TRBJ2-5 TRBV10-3 CAISPGTWGETQYF TGTGCCATCAGCCCCGGGACTTGGGGGGAGACCCAGTACTTC
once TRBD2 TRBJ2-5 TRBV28 CASSWTSGKETQYF TGTGCCAGCAGTTGGACTAGCGGGAAAGAGACCCAGTACTTC
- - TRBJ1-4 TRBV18 CASASDKGGTNEKLFF TGTGCCAGCGCCTCGGACAAAGGGGGAACTAATGAAAAACTGTTTTTT
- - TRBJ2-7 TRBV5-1 CASSLQSYEQYF TGTGCCAGCAGCCTCCAGAGCTACGAGCAGTACTTC
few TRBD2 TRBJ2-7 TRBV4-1 CASSSSGLSYEQYF TGCGCCAGCAGTTCTAGCGGACTCTCCTACGAGCAGTACTTC
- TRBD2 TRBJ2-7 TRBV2 CASSEPGLAVYEQYF TGTGCCAGCAGTGAACCGGGACTAGCGGTGTACGAGCAGTACTTC
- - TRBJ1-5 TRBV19 CASSEGTRIGGQPQHF TGTGCCAGTAGTGAAGGGACCCGAATTGGGGGTCAGCCCCAGCATTTT
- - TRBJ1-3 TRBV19 CASTTGTGRNTIYF TGTGCCAGTACAACCGGGACCGGGAGAAACACCATATATTTT
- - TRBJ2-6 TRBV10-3 CAISEPGTSGANVLTF TGTGCCATCAGTGAGCCAGGGACCTCTGGGGCCAACGTCCTGACTTTC
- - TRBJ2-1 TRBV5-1 CASRPPGPYNEQFF TGCGCCAGCCGACCTCCAGGCCCCTACAATGAGCAGTTCTTC
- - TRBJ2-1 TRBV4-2 CASSQEPGVGNEQFF TGTGCCAGCAGCCAAGAACCGGGGGTGGGCAATGAGCAGTTCTTC
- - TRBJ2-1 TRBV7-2 CASSLGFADYNEQFF TGTGCCAGCAGCTTAGGTTTTGCAGATTACAATGAGCAGTTCTTC
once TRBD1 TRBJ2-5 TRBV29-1 CSVTGGETQYF TGCAGCGTGACAGGGGGGGAGACCCAGTACTTC
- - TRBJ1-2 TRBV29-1 CSVRGPNYGYTF TGCAGCGTTCGTGGACCCAACTATGGCTACACCTTC
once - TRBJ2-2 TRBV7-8 CASSLERLAVTGELFF TGTGCCAGCAGCTTGGAGCGGCTAGCCGTCACCGGGGAGCTGTTTTTT
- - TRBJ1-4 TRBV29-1 CSVEGPTNEKLFF TGCAGCGTTGAAGGCCCAACTAATGAAAAACTGTTTTTT
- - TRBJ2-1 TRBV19 CASSIDGGMGEQFF TGTGCCAGTAGTATAGATGGGGGGATGGGTGAGCAGTTCTTC
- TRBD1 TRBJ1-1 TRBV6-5 CASSYSGQTNTEAFF TGTGCCAGCAGTTACTCGGGACAGACCAACACTGAAGCTTTCTTT
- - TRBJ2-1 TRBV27 CASSHPRLGTYNEQFF TGTGCCAGCAGTCACCCACGGCTCGGGACCTACAATGAGCAGTTCTTC
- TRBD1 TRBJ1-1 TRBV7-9 CASSFAGGMFNTEAFF TGTGCCAGCAGCTTCGCAGGGGGAATGTTTAACACTGAAGCTTTCTTT
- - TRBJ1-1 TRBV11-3 CASSQTEGNTEAFF TGTGCCAGCAGCCAAACAGAGGGGAACACTGAAGCTTTCTTT
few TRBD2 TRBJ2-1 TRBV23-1 CASSQPGGGKSNEQFF TGCGCCAGCAGTCAGCCCGGGGGAGGGAAATCCAATGAGCAGTTCTTC
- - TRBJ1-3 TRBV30 CAWNKGTGNTIYF TGTGCCTGGAACAAGGGGACTGGAAACACCATATATTTT
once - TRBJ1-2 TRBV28 CASSLYRYGYTF TGTGCCAGCAGTTTATATAGATACGGCTACACCTTC
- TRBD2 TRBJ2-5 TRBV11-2 CASSLFDGRAGETQYF TGTGCCAGCAGCTTATTTGACGGGAGGGCCGGGGAGACCCAGTACTTC
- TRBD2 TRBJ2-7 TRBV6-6 CASSTGTSGRYEQYF TGTGCCAGCAGTACAGGGACTAGCGGGAGATACGAGCAGTACTTC
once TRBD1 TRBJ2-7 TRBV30 CAWRGQGASGPVYEQYF TGTGCCTGGAGGGGACAGGGGGCCAGCGGACCAGTCTACGAGCAGTACTTC
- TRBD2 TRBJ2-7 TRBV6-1 CATRLAFSEQYF TGTGCCACTAGACTAGCCTTTTCCGAGCAGTACTTC
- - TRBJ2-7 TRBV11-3 CASSFGGAYEQYF TGTGCCAGCAGCTTCGGCGGGGCCTACGAGCAGTACTTC
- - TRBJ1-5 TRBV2 CACGRNSNQPQHF TGTGCCTGCGGACGGAATAGCAATCAGCCCCAGCATTTT
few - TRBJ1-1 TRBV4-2 CASSQAGRNTEAFF TGTGCCAGCAGCCAAGCCGGGAGGAACACTGAAGCTTTCTTT